These 25 T cell receptor beta chains originate from one sample sequenced in a study of follicular helper T cells after annual influenza vaccination. TCRdb keeps only in-frame clones here, not all; method: immunoSEQ multiplex PCR. The data hold approximately 10,000 clones, with nearly 85% observed a single time. Source: CXCR5- memory CD4+ T cells sorted from blood, taken 6 weeks after influenza vaccination. Source of these receptors: an adult who received the influenza vaccine.

The CDR3, as DNA: TGTGCCAGTAGTCCCTACAGGTCCTCTGGAAACACCATATATTTT. Translation: CASSPYRSSGNTIYF. The chain joins TRBV19 to TRBJ1-3; a weak D match, TRBD1 (5 bases). Germline-derived CDR1 and CDR2 are LNHDA and SQIVND (reference sequence). This CDR3 is built from 15 residues. Between the trimmed V and J ends, which lost 5 bases and 0 bases, there was a span of 11 bases.

The chain recombines TRBV28 with TRBJ1-2, with TRBD1 matching 7 bases. Germline trimming cut 3 bases from V and 8 bases from J; bases unmatched to any gene: 6. This CDR3 has 13 residues. Per germline, CDR1 MDHEN and CDR2 SYDVKM. The CDR3 sequence: CASSFRDSRGYTF. The CDR3, as DNA: TGTGCCAGCAGTTTTAGGGACAGTCGAGGCTACACCTTC.

The rearrangement uses TRBV7-2 and TRBJ2-7, with D perhaps TRBD1 (7 bases). Germline V gene lookup returns CDR1 SGHTA and CDR2 FQGNSA. The V and J ends lost 3 bases and 2 bases respectively, with 11 bases between them. CDR3 length: 14 amino acids. CDR3 sequence: CASSLSRGAYEQYF. For the CDR3, the DNA is TGTGCCAGCAGCTTGAGCAGGGGGGCCTACGAGCAGTACTTC.

The chain combines TRBV30 with TRBJ1-1; D is perhaps TRBD1 (5 bases). The CDR3 is made up of 13 amino acids. V was pared by 2 bases and J by 3 bases, with 10 bases between. Germline V CDR1 and CDR2: GTSNPN, SVGIG (reference sequence). The CDR3 sequence: CAWSSGEDTEAFF. CDR3 in DNA: TGTGCCTGGAGTTCGGGGGAGGACACTGAAGCTTTCTTT.

V and J are TRBV28 and TRBJ2-7; D unresolved. V gave up 2 bases and J gave up 1 base, with 9 bases separating them. The CDR3 runs 14 residues. In germline, CDR1 is MDHEN, CDR2 SYDVKM. The CDR3 nucleotides are TGTGCCAGCAGTTTAAACGGGCAGTCCTACGAGCAGTACTTC. This sequence encodes CASSLNGQSYEQYF.

The rearrangement joins TRBV28 to TRBJ2-2; TRBD1 might be the D (6 bases). Germline V gene lookup returns CDR1 MDHEN and CDR2 SYDVKM. The CDR3 spans 15 residues. V lost 6 bases to trimming and J lost 6 bases, with 17 bases between them. The CDR3 DNA reads TGTGCCAGCAGGTCTACAGGGATCGGACCCGGGGAGCTGTTTTTT. It translates to CASRSTGIGPGELFF.

With respect to this clone: Mismatch with germline at one junction end may stem from a read error. The chain combines TRBV7-7 with TRBJ2-1; a possible D gene is TRBD2 (6 bases). CDR3 length: 16 amino acids. Germline CDR1 is SSHAT and CDR2 is FNYEAQ (reference sequence). The chain's CDR3 is CASSPSGTRPYNEQFF. The CDR3 nucleotides read TGTGCTAGCAGCCCCTCTGGGACTCGGCCGTACAATGAGCAGTTCTTC. The full variable domain, its missing parts supplied by reference TRBV7-7 and TRBJ2-1, is GAGVSQSPRYKVTKRGQDVTLRCDPISSHATLYWYQQALGQGPEFLTYFNYEAQPDKSGLPSDRFSAERPEGSISTLTIQRTEQRDSAMYRCASSPSGTRPYNEQFFGPGTRLTVL.

The genes are TRBV27 and TRBJ2-5; D perhaps matches TRBD2 (6 bases). CDR1 is MNHEY, CDR2 SMNVEV, per germline (reference sequence). The V end was cut by 5 bases, the J end by 5 bases, with 9 bases between. This CDR3 is built from 12 residues. The CDR3: CASSPGAETQYF. CDR3 bases: TGTGCCAGCAGTCCGGGAGCGGAGACCCAGTACTTC.

The gene calls are TRBV6-1 and TRBJ2-5; TRBD2 agrees at 7 bases. Looked up from germline, CDR1 is MNHNS and CDR2 is SASEGT. This CDR3 has 14 amino acids. J was trimmed by 5 bases and V by 1 base; bases with no gene match: 4. CDR3 sequence: CASSEVGEGETQYF. DNA for the CDR3: TGTGCCAGCAGTGAAGTCGGGGAGGGGGAGACCCAGTACTTC.

The V call is TRBV14, the J call TRBJ1-5, with unresolved D. Trimming shortened V by 4 bases and J by 5 bases, and 12 bases separated the two germline ends. CDR1 is SGHDN, CDR2 FVKESK, per germline. This CDR3 is 14 amino acids long. CDR3 bases: TGTGCCAGCAGCCCGGTCAAGGGAGATCAGCCCCAGCATTTT. It translates to CASSPVKGDQPQHF.

This clone was found a few times. The genes are TRBV19 and TRBJ1-1; D is ambiguous. In germline, CDR1 is LNHDA, CDR2 SQIVND (reference sequence). V was trimmed by 5 bases and J by 1 base, leaving 8 bases between them. The CDR3 totals 13 residues. CDR3 bases: TGTGCCAGTAGTCCCCAAGGGAACACTGAAGCTTTCTTT. It specifies CASSPQGNTEAFF.

The genes are TRBV9 and TRBJ2-3; 7 positions match TRBD2. The germline V gene encodes CDR1 SGDLS and CDR2 YYNGEE. V was clipped by 0 bases and J by 0 bases; unmatched bases: 4. The CDR3 length is 16 residues. The CDR3 coding sequence is TGTGCCAGCAGCGTAGCGGGTAGCGGGAGCACAGATACGCAGTATTTT. Its translation: CASSVAGSGSTDTQYF.

Comment on this clone: The same CDR3 is also encoded by other DNA sequences in this sample. The chain recombines TRBV19 with TRBJ2-1; TRBD2 might be the D (6 bases). Trimming left V 9 bases short and J 4 bases short, with 13 bases between. CDR1 and CDR2 from the germline V gene are LNHDA and SQIVND (reference sequence). This CDR3 region has 13 residues. The CDR3 coding sequence is TGTGCCAGCCGGGAGTCCGCTTACAATGAGCAGTTCTTC. Protein: CASRESAYNEQFF.

The V and J genes are TRBV9 and TRBJ2-3; 11 positions agree with TRBD2. Trimming at V came to 2 bases and at J to 6 bases, leaving 8 bases not matched to a gene. This CDR3 contains 16 residues. Germline assignment: CDR1 SGDLS and CDR2 YYNGEE. The CDR3, as DNA: TGTGCCAGCAGCGTGGGGACTAGCGGCTTAACGGATACGCAGTATTTT. It specifies CASSVGTSGLTDTQYF.

This chain connects TRBV28 to TRBJ2-7; a weak D match, TRBD1 (6 bases). Germline V gene data show CDR1 as MDHEN and CDR2 as SYDVKM. The CDR3 covers 14 residues. Trimming took off 2 bases at V and 5 bases at J, with 13 bases between the two ends. The CDR3 region is CASSLGGQRDEQYF. In nucleotides, the CDR3 is TGTGCCAGCAGTTTAGGGGGACAACGCGACGAGCAGTACTTC.

The chain couples TRBV15 to TRBJ2-1; no firm D call. Trimming shortened V by 0 bases and J by 5 bases, and 5 bases separated the two germline ends. The CDR3 is 13 residues long. CDR1 and CDR2 from the germline V gene are LNHNV and YYDKDF (reference sequence). The chain's CDR3 is CATSRDSDNEQFF. CDR3 nucleotide sequence: TGTGCCACCAGCAGAGACTCGGACAATGAGCAGTTCTTC.

This clone was seen more than once but under ten times. This chain joins TRBV5-1 and TRBJ1-2, with unresolved D. The germline V gene has CDR1 SGHRS and CDR2 YFSETQ. This CDR3 spans 14 amino acids. Trimming left V 4 bases short and J 7 bases short, with 17 bases between. CDR3 region: CASSPGQAEGGYTF. CDR3 nucleotide sequence: TGCGCCAGCAGCCCAGGCCAGGCTGAGGGTGGCTACACCTTC.

The chain recombines TRBV27 with TRBJ2-3; no definite D call. V lost 6 bases to trimming and J lost 8 bases, with 15 bases between them. The CDR3 runs to 13 residues. The V gene's germline CDR1 is MNHEY and CDR2 SMNVEV (reference sequence). This CDR3 is CASRNGSPGTQYF. The CDR3, as DNA: TGTGCCAGCAGGAATGGGTCGCCGGGTACGCAGTATTTT.

The chain employs TRBV7-9 and TRBJ1-3, with D possibly being TRBD1 (5 bases). There are 16 residues in the CDR3. The ends were cut back, 4 bases at V and 0 bases at J, with 13 bases in the middle. Germline CDR1 reads SEHNR; CDR2 reads FQNEAQ (reference sequence). In DNA form, the CDR3 reads TGTGCCAGCAGCTCGCGGGACGCGAGCTCTGGAAACACCATATATTTT. Its translation is CASSSRDASSGNTIYF. Filled out from reference TRBV7-9 and TRBJ1-3, the complete variable domain reads DTGVSQNPRHKITKRGQNVTFRCDPISEHNRLYWYRQTLGQGPEFLTYFQNEAQLEKSRLLSDRFSAERPKGSFSTLEIQRTEQGDSAMYLCASSSRDASSGNTIYFGEGSWLTVV.

For the CDR3, the DNA is TGTGCCAGCAGCTCCTGGGGCGAGCAGTACTTC. Translated, it gives CASSSWGEQYF. The chain links TRBV11-2 to TRBJ2-7, with D unresolved. Germline lookup yields CDR1 SGHAT and CDR2 FQNNGV. Trimming cost V 4 bases and J 6 bases, with 7 bases left between them. The CDR3 consists of 11 residues.

The V call is TRBV28, the J call TRBJ1-4, with 12 bases lining up with TRBD1. CDR3 length equals 17 residues. Germline CDR1 and CDR2: MDHEN and SYDVKM. The J segment lost 6 bases and the V segment lost 4 bases, leaving 9 bases of the junction unmatched. This CDR3 is CASSSPGQGALDEKLFF. The CDR3 nucleotides are TGTGCCAGCAGTTCACCGGGACAGGGGGCCCTTGATGAAAAACTGTTTTTT.

This clone was seen a few times. J is TRBJ2-5 and V is TRBV27, with 7 bases aligning to TRBD1. CDR1 and CDR2 from the germline V gene are MNHEY and SMNVEV (reference sequence). The CDR3 is 14 amino acids. Trimming at V came to 5 bases and at J to 1 base, leaving 4 bases not matched to a gene. The CDR3: CASSIQGPQETQYF. In DNA, the CDR3 is TGTGCCAGCAGTATACAGGGGCCCCAAGAGACCCAGTACTTC.

This clone was seen only once. The J gene is TRBJ2-6, the V gene TRBV19, with unresolved D. V lost 4 bases, J lost 10 bases, and 8 bases lay in between. Germline CDR1 LNHDA, CDR2 SQIVND (reference sequence). The CDR3 spans 12 residues. The chain's CDR3 is CASSTYRNVLTF. The CDR3 DNA follows: TGTGCCAGTAGTACCTACAGAAACGTCCTGACTTTC.

V usage is TRBV30 and J usage is TRBJ1-4; D is possibly TRBD1 (6 bases). Germline CDR1 GTSNPN, CDR2 SVGIG (reference sequence). V was pared by 3 bases and J by 5 bases, with 13 bases between. This CDR3 region has 14 residues. The CDR3 DNA follows: TGTGCCTGGAGGGGGGACATCCGAAATGAAAAACTGTTTTTT. Residues: CAWRGDIRNEKLFF.

V is TRBV29-1 and J is TRBJ2-7, with TRBD2 matching over 10 bases. V shed 0 bases, J shed 3 bases, and the junction held 2 bases outside the gene matches. CDR1 SQVTM and CDR2 ANQGSEA come from the germline V gene. The CDR3 spans 14 residues. CDR3 DNA sequence: TGCAGCGTTGAAGATACTAGCGGGAACTACGAGCAGTACTTC. As protein: CSVEDTSGNYEQYF.